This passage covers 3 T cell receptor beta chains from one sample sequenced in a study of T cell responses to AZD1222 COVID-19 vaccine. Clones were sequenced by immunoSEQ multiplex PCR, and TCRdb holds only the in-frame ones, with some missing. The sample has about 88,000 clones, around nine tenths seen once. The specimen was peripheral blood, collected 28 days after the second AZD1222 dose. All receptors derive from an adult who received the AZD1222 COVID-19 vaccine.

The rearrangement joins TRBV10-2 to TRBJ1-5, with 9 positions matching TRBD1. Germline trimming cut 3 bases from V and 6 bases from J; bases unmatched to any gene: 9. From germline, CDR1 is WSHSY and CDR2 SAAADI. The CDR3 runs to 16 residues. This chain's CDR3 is CASSDPSQGAGQPQHF. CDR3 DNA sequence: TGCGCCAGCAGTGATCCCTCACAGGGGGCGGGTCAGCCCCAGCATTTT.

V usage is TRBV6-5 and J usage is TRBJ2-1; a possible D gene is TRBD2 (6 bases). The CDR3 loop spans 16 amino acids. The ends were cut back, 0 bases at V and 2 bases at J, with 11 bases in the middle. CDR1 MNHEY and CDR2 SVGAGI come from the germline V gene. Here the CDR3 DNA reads TGTGCCAGCAGTTACTCGGGCGGGGACCCCTACAATGAGCAGTTCTTC. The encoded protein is CASSYSGGDPYNEQFF.

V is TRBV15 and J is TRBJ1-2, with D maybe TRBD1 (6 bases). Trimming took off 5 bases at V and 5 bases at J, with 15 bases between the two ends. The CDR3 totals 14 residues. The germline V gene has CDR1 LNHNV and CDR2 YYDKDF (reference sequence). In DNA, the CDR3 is TGTGCCACCAGCTTCGGACCGGGGGCTTATGGCTACACCTTC. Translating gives CATSFGPGAYGYTF.